This T cell receptor beta chain stems from a study of blood T cell repertoires in COVID-19. The wider study: Specimens from acute and convalescent COVID-19 originated in the United States, Italy and Spain. From T cells, B-cell-depleted T cells, or PBMCs came the material, which was cDNA or gDNA.

CDR3 length: 15 residues. Germline CDR1 reads SGDLS; CDR2 reads YYNGEE. Trimming at V came to 3 bases and at J to 9 bases, leaving 9 bases not matched to a gene. Under the authors' procedure: Reference gene primers were amplified, and this amplification served to estimate nucleated cell counts. Only in-frame clones appear in the TCRdb table, and some are missing; sequencing was by immunoSEQ multiplex PCR. D and trimming come from the DNA, and the V and J calls and clone size come from that table. The sample holds a few hundred thousand clones, 70% to 90% seen once. This clonotype was sampled from a man aged 55 to 69 who had recovered from COVID-19. Sample: peripheral blood. The chain uses TRBV9 and TRBJ2-1; TRBD2 matches 10 bases. CDR3 sequence reads: CASSARLAGVGEQFF. CDR3 sequence (DNA): TGTGCCAGCAGCGCCCGGCTAGCGGGAGTGGGTGAGCAGTTCTTC.